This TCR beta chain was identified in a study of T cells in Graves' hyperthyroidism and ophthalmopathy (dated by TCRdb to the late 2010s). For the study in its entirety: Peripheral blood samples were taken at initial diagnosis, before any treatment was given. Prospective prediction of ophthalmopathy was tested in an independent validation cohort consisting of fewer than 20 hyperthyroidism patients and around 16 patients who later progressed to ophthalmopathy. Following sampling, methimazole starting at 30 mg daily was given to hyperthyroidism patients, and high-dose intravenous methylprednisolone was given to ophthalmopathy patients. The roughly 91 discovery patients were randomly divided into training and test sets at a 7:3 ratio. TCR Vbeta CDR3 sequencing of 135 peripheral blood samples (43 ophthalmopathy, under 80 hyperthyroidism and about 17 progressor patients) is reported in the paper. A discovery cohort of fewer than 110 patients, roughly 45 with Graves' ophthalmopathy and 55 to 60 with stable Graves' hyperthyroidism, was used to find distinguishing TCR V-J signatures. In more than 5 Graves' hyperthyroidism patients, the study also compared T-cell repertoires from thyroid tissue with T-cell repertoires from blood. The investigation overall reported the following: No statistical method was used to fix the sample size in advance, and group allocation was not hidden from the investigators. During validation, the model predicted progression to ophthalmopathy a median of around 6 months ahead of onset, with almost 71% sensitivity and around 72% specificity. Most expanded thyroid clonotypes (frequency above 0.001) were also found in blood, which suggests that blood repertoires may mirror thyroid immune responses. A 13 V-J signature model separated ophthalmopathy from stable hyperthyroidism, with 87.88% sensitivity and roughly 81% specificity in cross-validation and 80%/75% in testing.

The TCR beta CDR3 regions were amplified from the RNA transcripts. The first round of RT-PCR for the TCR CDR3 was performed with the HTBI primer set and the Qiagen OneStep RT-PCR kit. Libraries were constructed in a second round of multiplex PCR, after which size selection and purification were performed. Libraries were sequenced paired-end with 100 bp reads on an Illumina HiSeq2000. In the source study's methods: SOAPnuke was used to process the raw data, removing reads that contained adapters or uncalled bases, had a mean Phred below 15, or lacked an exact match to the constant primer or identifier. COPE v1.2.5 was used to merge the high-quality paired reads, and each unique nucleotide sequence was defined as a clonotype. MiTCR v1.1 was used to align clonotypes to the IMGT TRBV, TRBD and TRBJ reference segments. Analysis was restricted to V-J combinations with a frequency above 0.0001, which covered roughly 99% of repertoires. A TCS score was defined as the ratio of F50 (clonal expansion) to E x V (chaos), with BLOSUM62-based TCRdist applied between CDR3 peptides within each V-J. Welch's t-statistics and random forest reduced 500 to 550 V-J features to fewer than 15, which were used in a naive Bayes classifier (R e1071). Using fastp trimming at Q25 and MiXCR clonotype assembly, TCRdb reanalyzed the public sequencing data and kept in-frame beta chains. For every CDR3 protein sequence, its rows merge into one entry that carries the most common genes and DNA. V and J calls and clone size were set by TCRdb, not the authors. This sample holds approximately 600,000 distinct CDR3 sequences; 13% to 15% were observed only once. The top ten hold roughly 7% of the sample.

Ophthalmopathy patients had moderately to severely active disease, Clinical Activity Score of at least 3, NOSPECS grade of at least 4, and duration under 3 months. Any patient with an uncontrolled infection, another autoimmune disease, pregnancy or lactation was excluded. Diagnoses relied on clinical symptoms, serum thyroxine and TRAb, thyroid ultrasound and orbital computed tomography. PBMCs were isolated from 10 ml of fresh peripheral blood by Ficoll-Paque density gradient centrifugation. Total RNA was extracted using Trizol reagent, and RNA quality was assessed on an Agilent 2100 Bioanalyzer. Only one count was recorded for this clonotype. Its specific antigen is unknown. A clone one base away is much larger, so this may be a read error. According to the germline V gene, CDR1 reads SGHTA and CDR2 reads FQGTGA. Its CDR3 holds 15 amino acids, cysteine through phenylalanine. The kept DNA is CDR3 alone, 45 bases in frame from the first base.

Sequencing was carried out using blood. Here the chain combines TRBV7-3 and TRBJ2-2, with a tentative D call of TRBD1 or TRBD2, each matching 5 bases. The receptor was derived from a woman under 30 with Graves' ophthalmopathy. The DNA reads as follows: TGTGCCAACAGCTCCCGGGACGGCGACACCGGGGAGCTGTTTTTT. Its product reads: CANSSRDGDTGELFF. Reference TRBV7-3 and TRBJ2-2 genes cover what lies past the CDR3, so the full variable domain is GAGVSQTPSNKVTEKGKYVELRCDPISGHTALYWYRQSLGQGPEFLIYFQGTGAADDSGLPNDRFFAVRPEGSVSTLKIQRTERGDSAVYLCANSSRDGDTGELFFGEGSRLTVL.